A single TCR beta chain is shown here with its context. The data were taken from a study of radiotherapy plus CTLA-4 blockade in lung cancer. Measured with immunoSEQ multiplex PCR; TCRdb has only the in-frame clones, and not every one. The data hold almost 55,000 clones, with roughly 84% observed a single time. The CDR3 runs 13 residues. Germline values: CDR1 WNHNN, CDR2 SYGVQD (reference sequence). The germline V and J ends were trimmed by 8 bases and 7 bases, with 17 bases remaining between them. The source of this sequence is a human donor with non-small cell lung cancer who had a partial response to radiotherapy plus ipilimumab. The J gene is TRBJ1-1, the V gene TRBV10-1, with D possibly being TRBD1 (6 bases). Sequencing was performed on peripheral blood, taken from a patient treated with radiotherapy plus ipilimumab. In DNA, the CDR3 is TGCGCCAGCGTGGCGGGGGGCTCGAATGAAGCTTTCTTT. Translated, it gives CASVAGGSNEAFF.